Following are 27 T cell receptor beta chains from one sample sequenced in a study of blood T cells in healthy people across ages. A J-beta primer mix and a sample-barcoded 5' primer were used in a second PCR of roughly 6 to 12 cycles. TCRdb ran MiXCR on the 5' RACE reads and lists one entry per CDR3 protein. Of roughly 930,000 distinct CDR3 sequences in the sample, around 48% are singletons; the top ten hold around 15%. Sequences were obtained from blood. The receptors here all came from a young man in good health.

V usage is TRBV11-2 and J usage is TRBJ1-4, with 10 bases aligning to TRBD1. J lost 4 bases, V lost 1 base, and 6 bases had no gene match. The V gene's germline CDR1 is SGHAT and CDR2 FQNNGV. This CDR3 is 17 amino acids long. The CDR3 region has the DNA TGTGCCAGCAGCTTAGGCGTTTGGGACAGGGGTAATGAAAAACTGTTTTTT. Translating gives CASSLGVWDRGNEKLFF.

This clonotype was seen just once. The gene calls are TRBV20-1 and TRBJ2-1; 12 nucleotides align to TRBD2. From germline, CDR1 is DFQATT and CDR2 SNEGSKA (reference sequence). CDR3 length equals 16 residues. V lost 6 bases and J lost 4; bases outside the gene matches: 10. The CDR3 coding sequence is TGCAGTGCCCTGCAGACTAGCGGGAGTGCTTACAATGAGCAGTTCTTC. Protein product: CSALQTSGSAYNEQFF.

The chain links TRBV6-6 to TRBJ2-7; TRBD1 or TRBD2 may be the D gene (5 bases each). The CDR3 runs to 15 residues. Germline CDR1 is MNHNY and CDR2 is SVGAGI (reference sequence). The V and J ends lost 2 bases and 5 bases respectively, with 16 bases between them. CDR3 nucleotide sequence: TGTGCCAGCAGTTACCCGAGTGGGGCGGAGGACGAGCAGTACTTC. Translating it yields CASSYPSGAEDEQYF.

The gene calls are TRBV24-1 and TRBJ2-7; D gene unclear. V lost 1 base and J 4 bases, leaving 1 base between the germline ends. CDR3 length: 11 residues. CDR1 KGHDR and CDR2 SFDVKD come from the germline V gene. In DNA form, the CDR3 reads TGTGCCACCAGTGATTTTTACGAGCAGTACTTC. Amino acids: CATSDFYEQYF.

The chain employs TRBV5-1 and TRBJ1-6; TRBD1 might be the D (6 bases). Trimming cost V 6 bases and J 0 bases, with 7 bases left between them. This CDR3 has 14 amino acids. Germline V gene sequence: CDR1 SGHRS, CDR2 YFSETQ. Here the CDR3 reads CASTDSSYNSPLHF. CDR3 nucleotide sequence: TGCGCCAGCACGGACAGCTCCTATAATTCACCCCTCCACTTT.

The chain combines TRBV20-1 with TRBJ1-5, with D possibly TRBD1 on 5 matching bases. With 6 bases removed from V and 7 bases from J, the gap between germline ends came to 13 bases. The CDR3 runs 12 residues. Germline loops: CDR1 DFQATT, CDR2 SNEGSKA (reference sequence). This chain's CDR3 is CSADSLEQPQHF. The CDR3 DNA is TGCAGTGCCGACAGTTTGGAGCAGCCCCAGCATTTT.

The chain employs TRBV28 and TRBJ1-6; TRBD1 aligns across 9 bases. Per the germline V gene, CDR1 is MDHEN and CDR2 is SYDVKM. The CDR3 is 16 residues long. After removal of 1 base from V and 4 bases from J, the junction contained 2 bases not matched to a gene. The CDR3 loop is CASSLLGQGYNSPLHF. CDR3 sequence (DNA): TGTGCCAGCAGTTTATTAGGACAGGGGTATAATTCACCCCTCCACTTT.

On this clonotype: The junction does not match germline at one end; this may be a read error. V is TRBV7-9 and J is TRBJ2-1; weak D call: TRBD2 (5 bases). The CDR3 runs 14 residues. CDR1 and CDR2 from the germline V gene are SEHNR and FQNEAQ (reference sequence). This chain's CDR3 is CTSSLTDLPLEQFF. DNA of the CDR3: TGTACCAGCAGCCTTACGGACTTGCCTCTTGAGCAGTTCTTC.

This clonotype was seen a handful of times. The gene calls are TRBV27 and TRBJ2-7; the D gene could be TRBD1 or TRBD2 (5 bases each). The CDR3 covers 13 residues. Germline-derived CDR1 and CDR2 are MNHEY and SMNVEV (reference sequence). The V end lost 8 bases, the J end lost 1 base, and 12 bases lay between the germline ends. As DNA, the CDR3 is TGTGCCAGCGGGGGATCTCCATCCTACGAGCAGTACTTC. Amino acid sequence: CASGGSPSYEQYF.

The chain joins TRBV28 to TRBJ2-7; 10 bases line up with TRBD1. This CDR3 is 14 amino acids long. V dropped 4 bases and J dropped 5; count of bases not matched to a gene: 5. Germline V CDR1 and CDR2: MDHEN, SYDVKM. In DNA form, the CDR3 reads TGTGCCAGCAGTTCCCCGGGACAGGGGAACGAGCAGTACTTC. Its protein is CASSSPGQGNEQYF.

The genes are TRBV24-1 and TRBJ2-5; 12 bases are shared with TRBD2. The CDR3 consists of 16 residues. V shed 3 bases and J 2 bases; nucleotides not matched to a gene: 3. The germline gives CDR1 KGHDR, CDR2 SFDVKD. The CDR3 loop reads CATSDKGLAGQETQYF. The DNA for the CDR3 is TGTGCCACCAGTGATAAAGGACTAGCGGGACAAGAGACCCAGTACTTC.

This clonotype turned up a few times. The rearrangement joins TRBV10-3 to TRBJ2-3; maybe TRBD2 (6 bases). CDR1 is ENHRY, CDR2 SYGVKD, per germline. V was cut by 8 bases and J by 3 bases, with 15 bases left in between. The CDR3 length is 14 residues. CDR3 DNA: TGTGCCATCGGGGGGACTCAAAGGACAGATACGCAGTATTTT. Residues: CAIGGTQRTDTQYF.

The V gene is TRBV28, the J gene TRBJ2-5, with D possibly being TRBD1 or TRBD2 (5 bases each). Germline V gene data show CDR1 as MDHEN and CDR2 as SYDVKM. CDR3 size: 15 residues. The V gene lost 6 bases and the J gene lost 5 bases, with 19 bases spanning the gap. CDR3 nucleotide sequence: TGTGCCAGCAGCGAAGAAGCGGCAGGGTTGGAGACCCAGTACTTC. Translated, it gives CASSEEAAGLETQYF.

The J gene is TRBJ2-5, the V gene TRBV27; tentative D call: TRBD2 (6 bases). The germline V gene has CDR1 MNHEY and CDR2 SMNVEV (reference sequence). The CDR3 covers 14 residues. V lost 5 bases, J lost 2 bases, and 12 bases lay in between. The CDR3 loop is CASSLGEAQETQYF. The CDR3, as DNA: TGTGCCAGCAGTCTCGGGGAGGCGCAAGAGACCCAGTACTTC.

A word on this clonotype: The junction differs from germline at one of its ends, possibly a read error. V gene TRBV6-2 or TRBV6-3 combines with J gene TRBJ2-7; 7 bases match TRBD1. The germline gives CDR1 MNHEY, CDR2 SVGEGT. This CDR3 contains 18 residues. The CDR3 coding sequence is TGTGTCAGCAGTTACCAAATGGGAAGACAGGGAATTAGCAATGAGCAGTACTTC. Its protein is CVSSYQMGRQGISNEQYF.

The rearrangement links TRBV20-1 to TRBJ2-1; 9 bases match TRBD2. Germline CDR1 is DFQATT and CDR2 is SNEGSKA (reference sequence). This CDR3 region has 16 residues. J gave up 0 bases and V 2 bases, and 5 bases lay outside the gene matches. The CDR3 here is CSARSSGRSSYNEQFF. Written as DNA, the CDR3 is TGCAGTGCTAGAAGCAGCGGGAGGAGCTCCTACAATGAGCAGTTCTTC.

On this clonotype itself: Relative to the germline gene, one junction end is altered; a read error may explain this. V and J are TRBV9 and TRBJ2-3, with 7 bases that match TRBD2. Germline V gene sequence: CDR1 SGDLS, CDR2 YYNGEE. This CDR3 is 15 amino acids long. This CDR3 is CASSLLAESTDTQYF. CDR3 nucleotide sequence: TGTGCTAGCAGCTTGCTAGCGGAGAGCACAGATACGCAGTATTTT.

V and J are TRBV7-2 and TRBJ2-1; TRBD2 aligns across 11 bases. Germline V gene sequence: CDR1 SGHTA, CDR2 FQGNSA. The junction had 14 bases not matched to a gene; V was cut back by 1 base and J by 0 bases. The CDR3 runs 21 residues. CDR3 sequence (DNA): TGTGCCAGCAGCTTAGGGCTTCTAGCGGGGGGTCTAGGGCGCTCCTACAATGAGCAGTTCTTC. Encoded protein: CASSLGLLAGGLGRSYNEQFF.

In the case of this clonotype: The junction differs from germline at one of its ends, possibly a read error. The V gene is TRBV2, the J gene TRBJ2-3; weak D call: TRBD2 (5 bases). CDR1 SNHLY and CDR2 FYNNEI come from the germline V gene. This CDR3 contains 15 residues. The CDR3 loop is CANSGRSSGTDTQYF. CDR3 nucleotides: TGTGCCAACAGTGGTCGAAGTAGCGGCACAGATACGCAGTATTTT. The whole variable domain, remainder taken from reference TRBV2 and TRBJ2-3, is EPEVTQTPSHQVTQMGQEVILRCVPISNHLYFYWYRQILGQKVEFLVSFYNNEISEKSEIFDDQFSVERPDGSNFTLKIRSTKLEDSAMYFCANSGRSSGTDTQYFGPGTRLTVL.

The CDR3 DNA follows: TGCGCCAGCAGCCCTTCGACCCTCGGGACTTACAATGAGCAGTTCTTC. It encodes CASSPSTLGTYNEQFF. The rearrangement uses TRBV5-1 and TRBJ2-1; D possibly corresponds to TRBD2 (6 bases). CDR3 size: 16 residues. CDR1 is SGHRS and CDR2 is YFSETQ in the germline V gene. V was clipped by 4 bases and J by 4 bases, with 18 bases between them.

In this sample, this clonotype turned up a few times. The chain uses TRBV3-1 and TRBJ2-3; possible D gene TRBD1, 5 bases. V was clipped by 2 bases and J by 3 bases, with 21 bases between them. The CDR3 runs to 18 residues. Germline lookup yields CDR1 LGHDT and CDR2 YNNKEL (reference sequence). The CDR3 nucleotides are TGTGCCAGCAGCCAAAGGTTCGTGGGGCGATTAAATACAGATACGCAGTATTTT. As protein: CASSQRFVGRLNTDTQYF.

The V gene is TRBV28, the J gene TRBJ1-6; D remains unclear. This CDR3 contains 16 residues. Germline CDR1 MDHEN, CDR2 SYDVKM. V was shortened by 7 bases and J by 0 bases, with 13 bases between the two germline ends. Here the CDR3 reads CASTTRGFSYNSPLHF. CDR3 in DNA: TGTGCCAGCACCACGAGAGGATTCTCCTATAATTCACCCCTCCACTTT.

As for this clonotype: This may come from a read error, since a much larger clone is one base off. The V gene is TRBV6-1, the J gene TRBJ2-3, with 12 positions matching TRBD2. In germline, CDR1 is MNHNS, CDR2 SASEGT. V shed 6 bases and J 0 bases; nucleotides not matched to a gene: 19. The CDR3 consists of 21 residues. The DNA for the CDR3 is TGTGCCAGCAGGAGCCCCCCGCATCTAGCGGGGGGGAGCCCTAGCACAGATACGCAGTATTTT. Encoded protein: CASRSPPHLAGGSPSTDTQYF.

The chain uses TRBV20-1 and TRBJ1-1, with a weak D call TRBD1 (5 bases). The germline gives CDR1 DFQATT, CDR2 SNEGSKA (reference sequence). This CDR3 comprises 12 residues. Trimming left V 7 bases short and J 1 base short, with 10 bases between. The CDR3 region is CSVVGGNTEAFF. The DNA of the CDR3 is TGCAGTGTTGTCGGGGGGAACACTGAAGCTTTCTTT.

The chain joins TRBV20-1 to TRBJ2-1; 15 nucleotides agree with TRBD2. This CDR3 is built from 14 residues. V was clipped by 5 bases and J by 11 bases; unmatched bases: 7. From germline, CDR1 is DFQATT and CDR2 SNEGSKA (reference sequence). CDR3 in DNA: TGCAGTGCTTCTCCCGGACTAGCGGGGGGGAAGCAGTTCTTC. The encoded protein is CSASPGLAGGKQFF.

V gene TRBV11-2 combines with J gene TRBJ2-2; the D is unclear. Trimming took 1 base from V and 7 from J, leaving 13 bases between them. Looked up from germline, CDR1 is SGHAT and CDR2 is FQNNGV. This CDR3 spans 15 amino acids. CDR3 sequence reads: CASSLVRPRYGELFF. The CDR3 DNA reads TGTGCCAGCAGCTTAGTCAGGCCTAGATACGGGGAGCTGTTTTTT.

This clonotype was seen many times. The chain has TRBV4-2 and TRBJ1-5, with D uncertain. The CDR3 loop spans 13 amino acids. Germline-derived CDR1 and CDR2 are LGHNA and YNFKEQ. The V end was cut by 0 bases, the J end by 6 bases, with 6 bases between. The CDR3 sequence is CASSQDGGQPQHF. CDR3 nucleotides: TGTGCCAGCAGCCAAGATGGCGGTCAGCCCCAGCATTTT.